This is a list of T cell receptor beta chains from one sample in a study of OX40 agonist ivuxolimab in advanced cancers. The table came from immunoSEQ multiplex PCR; TCRdb's copy has only in-frame clones and leaves some out. Of about 85,000 clones listed, around 80% are singletons. The starting material was CD4+ or CD8+ T cells sorted from blood, obtained in a trial of the OX40 agonist ivuxolimab. Receptors originate from an adult with an advanced solid tumor such as melanoma, head and neck, liver or kidney cancer. The CDR3 runs from the conserved cysteine through the conserved F or W. D genes are given only for firm matches. Expanded clones are given a class, and other clones once, few, many or no size at all.

.,TRBJ1-1,few,TRBV29-1,TGCAGCGCTTTGCCAGGAGTCACTGAAGCTTTCTTT,CSALPGVTEAFF
.,TRBJ2-1,.,TRBV9,TGTGCCAGCGACGACTCTCCGCTCAACAATGAGCAGTTCTTC,CASDDSPLNNEQFF
.,TRBJ2-7,.,TRBV27,TGTGCCAGCAGCCAGAGCTCCTACGAGCAGTACTTC,CASSQSSYEQYF
TRBD2,TRBJ2-1,.,TRBV12-5,TGTGCTAGTGTCCGGGGGGATAGCTCCTACAATGAGCAGTTCTTC,CASVRGDSSYNEQFF
TRBD1,TRBJ2-1,.,TRBV30,TGTGCAACAGGGGACAATGAGCAGTTCTTC,CATGDNEQFF
TRBD1,TRBJ2-7,.,TRBV20-1,TGCAGTGCGGTCAGGGGGGAGCAGTACTTC,CSAVRGEQYF
.,TRBJ1-1,few,TRBV6-5,TGTGCCAGCAGGCGAAACACTGAAGCTTTCTTT,CASRRNTEAFF
.,TRBJ2-7,.,TRBV28,TGTGCCAGCAGTTCAGTAGTTTTGCCGCCCCACCAGGGACCGGTCCCCTACGAGCAGTACTTC,CASSSVVLPPHQGPVPYEQYF
.,TRBJ2-3,.,TRBV15,TGTGCCACCAGCAGAGAAGGAACAGGACGGGATACGCAGTATTTT,CATSREGTGRDTQYF
.,TRBJ2-4,.,TRBV4-1,TGCGCCAGCAGCCAAGTCCCCCCCTTACTAGCCAAAAACATTCAGTACTTC,CASSQVPPLLAKNIQYF
.,TRBJ1-5,.,TRBV5-6,TGTGCCAGCAGCGGCGGTGGTCTTGGCAATCAGCCCCAGCATTTT,CASSGGGLGNQPQHF
.,TRBJ1-2,few,TRBV5-1,TGCGCCAGCAGCTTTACGGGAACGGGGAGTGGCTACACCTTC,CASSFTGTGSGYTF
TRBD1,TRBJ1-3,.,TRBV7-8,TGTGCCAGCATCAACCCAGGGACAGAAGGAAACACCATATATTTT,CASINPGTEGNTIYF
.,TRBJ1-2,.,TRBV12-1,TGTGCCAGCAGCTTTGCGGTAGGGGTGTATGGCTACACCTTC,CASSFAVGVYGYTF
.,TRBJ2-7,.,TRBV5-1,TGCGCCAGCAGCCAGGGGGGCGAGCAGTACTTC,CASSQGGEQYF
TRBD2,TRBJ2-3,.,TRBV6-4,TGTGCCAGCAGTGCTAGCGGGGGGGCCCCAGATACGCAGTATTTT,CASSASGGAPDTQYF
.,TRBJ2-5,.,TRBV7-2,TGTGCCAGCAGCTTAGCCCTAGGGACCCAGTACTTC,CASSLALGTQYF
.,TRBJ1-5,.,TRBV28,TGTGCCAGCAGCTTGGGAGCCGGGACGGTGTATAGCAATCAGCCCCAGCATTTT,CASSLGAGTVYSNQPQHF
.,TRBJ2-7,.,TRBV30,TGTGCCTGGAGTCGCGGGCGCCGGGTCCACGAGCAGTACTTC,CAWSRGRRVHEQYF
TRBD1,TRBJ1-1,.,TRBV7-9,TGTGCCAGCAGCTATGGGACAGGGGGCGGGTGGGGCACTGAAGCTTTCTTT,CASSYGTGGGWGTEAFF
TRBD1,TRBJ2-7,.,TRBV28,TGTGCCAGCAGTTTGGGGGGACAGGTATTCGACGAGCAGTACTTC,CASSLGGQVFDEQYF
.,TRBJ2-6,.,TRBV27,TGTGCCAGCAGTTTGAGGGGGGTAGCTGGGGCCAACGTCCTGACTTTC,CASSLRGVAGANVLTF
.,TRBJ1-4,.,TRBV19,TGTGCCAGTAGTATCCTGCGGGGTGAAAAACTGTTTTTT,CASSILRGEKLFF
TRBD2,TRBJ2-1,.,TRBV11-2,TGTGCCAGCAGCTTAACTAGCGGGCATACCTACAATGAGCAGTTCTTC,CASSLTSGHTYNEQFF